The 5 T cell receptor beta chains in this list originate from one sample, sequenced in a study of blood T cell repertoires in COVID-19. Method: immunoSEQ multiplex PCR; TCRdb's copy keeps in-frame clones and lacks some. The sample carries roughly 240,000 clones, about four fifths recorded once. Sequencing used peripheral blood. These receptors originate from a woman in her seventies with acute or convalescent COVID-19.

This clone was counted between two and nine times. This chain joins TRBV28 and TRBJ2-4, with D uncertain. The germline V gene has CDR1 MDHEN and CDR2 SYDVKM. This CDR3 spans 13 amino acids. Deletions cut 3 bases from V and 4 bases from J, with 7 bases between. CDR3 in amino acids: CASSFYSKNIQYF. The CDR3 nucleotides are TGTGCCAGCAGTTTTTATTCGAAAAACATTCAGTACTTC.

In the case of this clone: One end of the junction fails to match germline, which may point to a read error. The chain uses TRBV5-1 and TRBJ1-6; D gene ambiguous. Germline values: CDR1 SGHRS, CDR2 YFSETQ. The CDR3 sequence is 16 residues long. In DNA, the CDR3 is TGCACCAGCAGCGGCTCCGGGGTCTCCTATAATTCACCCCTCCACTTT. Translation: CTSSGSGVSYNSPLHF.

The table lists this clone with a few counts. The chain uses TRBV30 and TRBJ1-4; D is unclear. There are 12 residues in the CDR3. CDR1 and CDR2 (germline): GTSNPN, SVGIG (reference sequence). V lost 5 bases and J 5 bases, leaving 9 bases between the germline ends. The CDR3 sequence is CAWSTANEKLFF. In DNA form, the CDR3 reads TGTGCCTGGTCTACCGCAAATGAAAAACTGTTTTTT.

This chain joins TRBV28 and TRBJ1-1; no clear D. This CDR3 has 14 amino acids. V was pared by 4 bases and J by 1 base, with 10 bases between. Germline CDR1 reads MDHEN; CDR2 reads SYDVKM. The CDR3 here is CASSSGIRNTEAFF. CDR3 nucleotide sequence: TGTGCCAGCAGTTCAGGTATCAGGAACACTGAAGCTTTCTTT.

There are a few counts of this clone. This sequence joins TRBV7-2 and TRBJ1-6; 8 bases are a match to TRBD1. The CDR3 is 13 residues long. Germline V gives CDR1 SGHTA, CDR2 FQGNSA. The trim removed 6 bases at V and 12 bases at J, leaving 7 bases unmatched. The CDR3 reads CASRNQGAGPLHF. In nucleotides, the CDR3 is TGTGCCAGCAGAAACCAGGGGGCTGGACCCCTCCACTTT.